The 25 T cell receptor beta chains below were found in one sample sequenced in a study of blood T cell repertoires in COVID-19. The method was immunoSEQ multiplex PCR; TCRdb's version includes in-frame clones alone and lacks a portion of them. The sample contains around 200,000 clones, approximately 80% of which appear only once. The sequencing input was peripheral blood. The receptors shown here come from a woman aged 40 to 50 with COVID-19, enrolled during active disease.

The chain employs TRBV11-2 and TRBJ2-5; 8 bases match TRBD2. Germline CDR1 is SGHAT and CDR2 is FQNNGV. V was clipped by 5 bases and J by 5 bases; unmatched bases: 10. The CDR3 loop spans 15 amino acids. CDR3 region: CASSPPSGGGETQYF. The CDR3 bases are TGTGCCAGCAGCCCCCCCAGCGGGGGCGGGGAGACCCAGTACTTC. The whole variable domain, remainder taken from reference TRBV11-2 and TRBJ2-5, is EAGVAQSPRYKIIEKRQSVAFWCNPISGHATLYWYQQILGQGPKLLIQFQNNGVVDDSQLPKDRFSAERLKGVDSTLKIQPAKLEDSAVYLCASSPPSGGGETQYFGPGTRLLVL.

CDR3 residues: CATGRDYEQYF. The DNA for the CDR3 is TGTGCCACGGGCAGGGACTACGAGCAGTACTTC. This chain connects TRBV6-4 to TRBJ2-7; possible D gene TRBD1, 5 bases. Germline CDR1 reads MRHNA; CDR2 reads SNTAGT. This CDR3 has 11 amino acids. Trimming removed 10 bases from V and 3 bases from J, with 10 bases in between.

This chain links TRBV2 with TRBJ2-4; unclear D gene. CDR1 is SNHLY, CDR2 FYNNEI, per germline. V dropped 3 bases and J dropped 0 bases, with 18 bases sitting between them. This CDR3 comprises 18 residues. CDR3 sequence reads: CASSDFRALSIAKNIQYF. CDR3 DNA: TGTGCCAGCAGTGACTTCCGTGCCCTATCAATAGCCAAAAACATTCAGTACTTC.

This chain connects TRBV9 to TRBJ2-7; TRBD1 is a possible D gene (6 bases). V lost 3 bases, J lost 5 bases, and 12 bases lay in between. Germline assignment: CDR1 SGDLS and CDR2 YYNGEE. This CDR3 has 13 amino acids. CDR3 DNA sequence: TGTGCCAGCAGCGGACAGGAAGGGCACGAGCAGTACTTC. It specifies CASSGQEGHEQYF. The full variable domain, completed using reference TRBV9 and TRBJ2-7, is DSGVTQTPKHLITATGQRVTLRCSPRSGDLSVYWYQQSLDQGLQFLIQYYNGEERAKGNILERFSAQQFPDLHSELNLSSLELGDSALYFCASSGQEGHEQYFGPGTRLTVT.

The chain has TRBV4-2 and TRBJ1-2, with D uncertain. CDR1 and CDR2 (germline): LGHNA, YNFKEQ. The ends were cut back, 0 bases at V and 8 bases at J, with 7 bases in the middle. The CDR3 contains 12 residues. As DNA, the CDR3 is TGTGCCAGCAGCCAAGATACGGGAGGCTACACCTTC. Amino acids: CASSQDTGGYTF.

Here the CDR3 reads CATSRDLSDDRGWSSPLHF. CDR3 sequence (DNA): TGTGCCACCAGCAGAGATTTGTCGGATGACAGGGGGTGGAGTTCACCCCTCCACTTT. This chain uses TRBV15 with TRBJ1-6; 9 positions match TRBD1. The ends lost 0 bases at V and 9 bases at J; junction bases unmatched: 15. CDR1 LNHNV and CDR2 YYDKDF come from the germline V gene (reference sequence). The CDR3 has 19 residues.

In this sample, this clone turned up many times. V gene TRBV5-8 combines with J gene TRBJ1-2; D gene uncertain. This CDR3 has 15 residues. The germline V gene has CDR1 SGHTS and CDR2 YDEGEE. Trimming took off 0 bases at V and 7 bases at J, with 16 bases between the two ends. CDR3 sequence reads: CASSLDSTSSAGYTF. The CDR3 region has the DNA TGTGCCAGCAGCTTGGATAGCACATCCTCGGCTGGCTACACCTTC.

About this clone: The CDR3 ends on some other residue instead of the conserved phenylalanine or tryptophan, so this is likely a read error. No DNA is shown, since the ends of the CDR3 on it are uncertain; the CDR3 is the one TCRdb lists. V and J are TRBV2 and TRBJ2-7; the table assigns TRBD1, which was not confirmed against the DNA. The CDR3 comprises 14 residues, both ends counted. CDR1 is SNHLY and CDR2 is FYNNEI in the germline V gene. CDR3 residues: CASSEARGGMGQVY.

This chain connects TRBV13 to TRBJ1-3, with D hard to call. The germline gives CDR1 PRHDT, CDR2 FYEKMQ (reference sequence). V gave up 5 bases and J gave up 4 bases, with 15 bases separating them. This CDR3 spans 15 amino acids. The CDR3 reads CASSPMGQRGNTIYF. In DNA form, the CDR3 reads TGTGCCAGCAGCCCTATGGGCCAGCGGGGAAACACCATATATTTT. Full variable domain (outside the CDR3, taken from reference TRBV13 and TRBJ1-3): AAGVIQSPRHLIKEKRETATLKCYPIPRHDTVYWYQQGPGQDPQFLISFYEKMQSDKGSIPDRFSAQQFSDYHSELNMSSLELGDSALYFCASSPMGQRGNTIYFGEGSWLTVV.

The chain links TRBV15 to TRBJ1-5; D is possibly TRBD1 (5 bases). V was cut by 1 base and J by 5 bases, with 12 bases left in between. Germline CDR1 LNHNV, CDR2 YYDKDF (reference sequence). The CDR3 totals 15 residues. The CDR3 reads CATSRGMIGDQPQHF. The CDR3 DNA sequence: TGTGCCACCAGCAGAGGAATGATAGGGGATCAGCCCCAGCATTTT.

V is TRBV28 and J is TRBJ1-1; the D gene is possibly TRBD1 (6 bases). The CDR3 loop spans 13 amino acids. Trimming pared 7 bases from V and 0 bases from J, leaving 9 bases between. Per germline, CDR1 MDHEN and CDR2 SYDVKM. CDR3 protein: CASTQGMNTEAFF. CDR3 DNA sequence: TGTGCCAGCACTCAGGGGATGAACACTGAAGCTTTCTTT.

This clone came up a few times. The chain uses TRBV18 and TRBJ1-5, with 8 bases that match TRBD1. The germline V gene has CDR1 KGHSH and CDR2 LQKENI. Trimming removed 6 bases from V and 6 bases from J; junction bases left unmatched: 10. This CDR3 is 15 amino acids long. In DNA form, the CDR3 reads TGTGCCAGCTCCCTTCAAGGACAGGGCATTCAGCCCCAGCATTTT. Translated: CASSLQGQGIQPQHF.

The rearrangement uses TRBV7-8 and TRBJ1-2; 12 positions agree with TRBD1. The trim removed 5 bases at V and 4 bases at J, leaving 8 bases unmatched. Germline V gene data show CDR1 as SGHVS and CDR2 as FQNEAQ. This CDR3 is 16 amino acids long. In nucleotides, the CDR3 is TGTGCCAGCAGCCGCCGGGACAGGGGGCTGGGCTATGGCTACACCTTC. Encoded protein: CASSRRDRGLGYGYTF.

This chain uses TRBV3-1 (or the pseudogene TRBV3-2) with TRBJ2-1; 11 bases align to TRBD2. The CDR3 runs to 16 residues. The V segment lost 4 bases and the J segment 6 bases; nucleotides outside the gene matches: 8. Germline CDR1 reads LGHDT; CDR2 reads YNNKEL (reference sequence). CDR3 bases: TGTGCCAGCAGCCGATTAGCGGGGGGGCCGATCAATGAGCAGTTCTTC. Translating it yields CASSRLAGGPINEQFF.

The chain's CDR3 is CASSLDFSGNTDTQYF. CDR3 bases: TGTGCCAGCAGCCTGGACTTTTCAGGAAACACAGATACGCAGTATTTT. The chain uses TRBV3-1 (or the pseudogene TRBV3-2) and TRBJ2-3; possibly TRBD2 for D (5 bases). V lost 4 bases to trimming and J lost 2 bases, with 16 bases between them. The CDR3 covers 16 residues. Germline loops: CDR1 LGHDT, CDR2 YNNKEL (reference sequence).

The chain employs TRBV9 and TRBJ2-2; tentatively, D is TRBD2 (6 bases). V was trimmed by 5 bases and J by 6 bases, leaving 8 bases between them. Per germline, CDR1 SGDLS and CDR2 YYNGEE. This CDR3 has 12 amino acids. In DNA, the CDR3 is TGTGCCAGCAGGCGGGGCGCCGGGGAGCTGTTTTTT. Its translation is CASRRGAGELFF.

This chain uses TRBV27 with TRBJ1-4; 7 nucleotides agree with TRBD1. CDR1 is MNHEY, CDR2 SMNVEV, per germline (reference sequence). The CDR3 covers 15 residues. V gave up 1 base and J gave up 10 bases; unmatched junction bases: 9. CDR3 coding DNA: TGTGCCAGCAGTTTATTTGGGACAGCCGGAGGAAAACTGTTTTTT. It codes for CASSLFGTAGGKLFF.

The chain combines TRBV7-3 with TRBJ1-4, with D possibly TRBD1 on 5 matching bases. Trimming shortened V by 3 bases and J by 8 bases, and 10 bases separated the two germline ends. The CDR3 is made up of 13 amino acids. CDR1 and CDR2 from the germline V gene are SGHTA and FQGTGA. The CDR3 region is CASSLGGKEKLFF. The CDR3 region has the DNA TGTGCCAGCAGCTTGGGGGGGAAGGAAAAACTGTTTTTT.

The J gene is TRBJ2-5, the V gene TRBV6-5; tentative D call: TRBD1 (5 bases). Germline CDR1 MNHEY, CDR2 SVGAGI. V lost 0 bases and J lost 5, with 16 bases in between. CDR3 length: 16 amino acids. DNA of the CDR3: TGTGCCAGCAGTTACTCGACCAGGGCTGACGGTGAGACCCAGTACTTC. Residues: CASSYSTRADGETQYF.

The chain uses TRBV11-2 and TRBJ1-2, with 10 nucleotides matching TRBD1. CDR1 is SGHAT, CDR2 FQNNGV, per germline. This CDR3 has 18 residues. V was clipped by 3 bases and J by 6 bases; unmatched bases: 16. CDR3 DNA sequence: TGTGCCAGCAGCTTTCGCGGGACAGGGGCTGTTTCTAGGGATGGCTACACCTTC. It is translated as CASSFRGTGAVSRDGYTF.

This clone has a count of ten or more. This sequence joins TRBV28 and TRBJ2-7; D remains unclear. Trimming shortened V by 2 bases and J by 4 bases, and 6 bases separated the two germline ends. CDR1 and CDR2 from the germline V gene are MDHEN and SYDVKM. The CDR3 contains 12 residues. DNA of the CDR3: TGTGCCAGCAGTTTACAAAATTACGAGCAGTACTTC. It specifies CASSLQNYEQYF.

The genes are TRBV20-1 and TRBJ2-2; D call uncertain. This CDR3 contains 11 residues. V dropped 4 bases and J dropped 4 bases, with 4 bases sitting between them. Germline CDR1 DFQATT, CDR2 SNEGSKA (reference sequence). CDR3: CSATSTGELFF. The CDR3 coding sequence is TGCAGTGCTACGAGCACCGGGGAGCTGTTTTTT.

This rearrangement joins TRBV6-5 to TRBJ1-1; D remains ambiguous. The CDR3 runs to 12 residues. The germline V and J ends were trimmed by 11 bases and 6 bases, with 16 bases remaining between them. The germline V gene encodes CDR1 MNHEY and CDR2 SVGAGI. CDR3 protein: CAALEGLSEAFF. The CDR3 DNA is TGTGCCGCACTGGAGGGTCTCTCTGAAGCTTTCTTT.

This sequence joins TRBV7-9 and TRBJ1-1; TRBD1 is a possible D gene (6 bases). Germline-derived CDR1 and CDR2 are SEHNR and FQNEAQ (reference sequence). The CDR3 has 15 amino acids. Between the trimmed V and J ends, which lost 5 bases and 5 bases, there was a span of 18 bases. Here the CDR3 DNA reads TGTGCCAGCAGCGTACAGACAGGAGTTCGGACTGAAGCTTTCTTT. Translated: CASSVQTGVRTEAFF.

V and J are TRBV3-1 (or the pseudogene TRBV3-2) and TRBJ2-6; 9 bases map to TRBD1. V shed 1 base and J 0 bases; nucleotides not matched to a gene: 4. This CDR3 has 18 residues. The germline gives CDR1 LGHDT, CDR2 YNNKEL (reference sequence). CDR3 sequence reads: CASSQVDRGSSGANVLTF. CDR3 nucleotide sequence: TGTGCCAGCAGCCAAGTAGACAGGGGGAGCTCTGGGGCCAACGTCCTGACTTTC.